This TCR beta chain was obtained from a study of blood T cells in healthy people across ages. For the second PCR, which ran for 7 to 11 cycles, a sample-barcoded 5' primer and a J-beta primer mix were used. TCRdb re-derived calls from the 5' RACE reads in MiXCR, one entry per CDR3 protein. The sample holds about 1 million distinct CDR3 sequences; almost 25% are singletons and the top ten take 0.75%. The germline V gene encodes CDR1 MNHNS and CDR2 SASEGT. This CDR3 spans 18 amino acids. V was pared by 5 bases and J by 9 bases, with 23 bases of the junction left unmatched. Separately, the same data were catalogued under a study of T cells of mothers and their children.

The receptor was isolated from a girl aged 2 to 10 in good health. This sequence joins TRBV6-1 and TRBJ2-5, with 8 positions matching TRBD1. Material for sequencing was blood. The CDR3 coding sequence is TGTGCCAGCAGTCTCCTAACAGGGGGGCCCGCGAACTTAGGGGCCCAGTACTTC. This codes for CASSLLTGGPANLGAQYF.